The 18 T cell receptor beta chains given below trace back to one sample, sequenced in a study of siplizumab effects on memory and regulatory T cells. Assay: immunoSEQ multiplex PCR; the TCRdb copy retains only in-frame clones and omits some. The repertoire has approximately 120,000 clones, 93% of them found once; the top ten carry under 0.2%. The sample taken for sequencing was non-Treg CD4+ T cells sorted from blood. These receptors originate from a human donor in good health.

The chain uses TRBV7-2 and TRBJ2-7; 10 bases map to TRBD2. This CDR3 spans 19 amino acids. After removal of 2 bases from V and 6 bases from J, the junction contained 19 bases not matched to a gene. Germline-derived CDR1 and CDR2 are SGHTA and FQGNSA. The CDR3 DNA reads TGTGCCAGCAGCTTATACCGGCTAGCGGGGGCCCCTCTCTCGGGCGAGCAGTACTTC. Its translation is CASSLYRLAGAPLSGEQYF. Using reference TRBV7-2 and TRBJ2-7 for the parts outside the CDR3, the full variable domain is GAGVSQSPSNKVTEKGKDVELRCDPISGHTALYWYRQSLGQGLEFLIYFQGNSAPDKSGLPSDRFSAERTGGSVSTLTIQRTQQEDSAVYLCASSLYRLAGAPLSGEQYFGPGTRLTVT.

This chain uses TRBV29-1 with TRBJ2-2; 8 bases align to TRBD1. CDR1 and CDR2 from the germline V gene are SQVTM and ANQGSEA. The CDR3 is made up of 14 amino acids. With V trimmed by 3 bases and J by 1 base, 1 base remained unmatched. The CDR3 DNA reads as TGCAGCGTTGATGGGACAGGGAACACCGGGGAGCTGTTTTTT. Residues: CSVDGTGNTGELFF.

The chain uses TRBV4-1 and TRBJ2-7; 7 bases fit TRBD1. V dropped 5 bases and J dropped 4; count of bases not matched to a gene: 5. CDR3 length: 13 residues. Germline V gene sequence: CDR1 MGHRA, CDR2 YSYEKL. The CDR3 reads CASSTGQLYEQYF. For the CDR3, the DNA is TGCGCCAGCAGCACGGGACAGCTTTACGAGCAGTACTTC.

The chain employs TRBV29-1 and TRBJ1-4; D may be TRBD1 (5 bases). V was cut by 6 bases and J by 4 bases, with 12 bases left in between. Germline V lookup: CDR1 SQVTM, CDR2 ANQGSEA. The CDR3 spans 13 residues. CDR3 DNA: TGCAGCGTGACGGGACGCGTTAATGAAAAACTGTTTTTT. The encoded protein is CSVTGRVNEKLFF.

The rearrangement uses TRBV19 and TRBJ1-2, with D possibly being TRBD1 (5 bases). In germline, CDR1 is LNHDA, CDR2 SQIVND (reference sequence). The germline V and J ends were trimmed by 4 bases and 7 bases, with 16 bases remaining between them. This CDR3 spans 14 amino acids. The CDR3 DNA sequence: TGTGCCAGTAGTACCCGGGACGGTGCCGGTGGCTACACCTTC. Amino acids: CASSTRDGAGGYTF.

CDR3 region: CASSLAGRGTDTQYF. The CDR3 DNA follows: TGTGCCAGCAGTTTGGCGGGTCGGGGCACAGATACGCAGTATTTT. This chain links TRBV28 with TRBJ2-3; possible D gene TRBD2, 5 bases. The V gene lost 3 bases and the J gene lost 1 base, with 11 bases spanning the gap. The CDR3 totals 15 residues. Germline lookup yields CDR1 MDHEN and CDR2 SYDVKM.

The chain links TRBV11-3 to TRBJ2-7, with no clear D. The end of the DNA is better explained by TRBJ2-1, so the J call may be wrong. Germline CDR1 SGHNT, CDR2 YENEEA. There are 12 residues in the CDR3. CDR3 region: CASSSANNEQFF. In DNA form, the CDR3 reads TGTGCCAGCAGCTCGGCCAACAATGAGCAGTTCTTC.

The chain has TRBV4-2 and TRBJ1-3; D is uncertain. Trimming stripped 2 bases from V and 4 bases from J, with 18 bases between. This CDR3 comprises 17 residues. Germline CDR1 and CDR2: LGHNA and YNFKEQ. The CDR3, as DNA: TGTGCCAGCAGCCAACCCTGGAGCATCCGAGGAGGAAACACCATATATTTT. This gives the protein CASSQPWSIRGGNTIYF.

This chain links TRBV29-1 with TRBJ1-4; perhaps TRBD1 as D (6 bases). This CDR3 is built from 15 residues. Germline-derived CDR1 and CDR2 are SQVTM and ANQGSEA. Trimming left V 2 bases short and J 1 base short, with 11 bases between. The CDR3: CSVENTGRTNEKLFF. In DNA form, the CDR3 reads TGCAGCGTTGAAAATACAGGGCGAACTAATGAAAAACTGTTTTTT.

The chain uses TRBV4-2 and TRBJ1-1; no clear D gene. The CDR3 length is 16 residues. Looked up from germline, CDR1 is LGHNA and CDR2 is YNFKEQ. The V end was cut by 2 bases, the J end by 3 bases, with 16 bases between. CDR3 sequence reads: CASSQSTRGTDTEAFF. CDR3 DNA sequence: TGTGCCAGCAGCCAATCCACCCGGGGTACGGACACTGAAGCTTTCTTT.

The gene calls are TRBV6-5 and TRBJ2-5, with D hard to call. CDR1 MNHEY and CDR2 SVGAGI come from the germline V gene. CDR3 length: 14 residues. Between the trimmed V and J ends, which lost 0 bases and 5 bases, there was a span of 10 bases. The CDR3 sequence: CASSYSRAEETQYF. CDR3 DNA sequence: TGTGCCAGCAGTTACTCTCGGGCCGAGGAGACCCAGTACTTC.

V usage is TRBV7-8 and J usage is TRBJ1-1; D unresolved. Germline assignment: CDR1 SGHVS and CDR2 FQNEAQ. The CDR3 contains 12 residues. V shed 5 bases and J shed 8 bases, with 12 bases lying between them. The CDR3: CASSAQSEEAFF. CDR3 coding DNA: TGTGCCAGCAGCGCACAGAGTGAGGAAGCTTTCTTT.

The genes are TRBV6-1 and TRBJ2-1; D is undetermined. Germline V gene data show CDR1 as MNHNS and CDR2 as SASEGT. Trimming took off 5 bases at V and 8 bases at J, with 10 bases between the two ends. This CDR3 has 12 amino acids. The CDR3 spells CASSQLEDEQFF. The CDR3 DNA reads TGTGCCAGCAGTCAGCTTGAGGATGAGCAGTTCTTC.

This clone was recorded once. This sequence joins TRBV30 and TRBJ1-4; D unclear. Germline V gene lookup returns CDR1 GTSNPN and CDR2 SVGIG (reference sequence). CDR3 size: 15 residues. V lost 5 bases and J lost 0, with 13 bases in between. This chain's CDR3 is CAWGPKGATNEKLFF. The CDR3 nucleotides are TGTGCCTGGGGTCCGAAGGGAGCAACTAATGAAAAACTGTTTTTT.

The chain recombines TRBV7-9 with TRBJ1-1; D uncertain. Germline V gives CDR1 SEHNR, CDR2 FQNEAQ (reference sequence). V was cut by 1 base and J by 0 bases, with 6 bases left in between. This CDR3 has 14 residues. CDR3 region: CASSLVALNTEAFF. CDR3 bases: TGTGCCAGCAGCTTAGTTGCCCTGAACACTGAAGCTTTCTTT. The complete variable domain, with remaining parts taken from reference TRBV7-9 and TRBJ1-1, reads DTGVSQNPRHKITKRGQNVTFRCDPISEHNRLYWYRQTLGQGPEFLTYFQNEAQLEKSRLLSDRFSAERPKGSFSTLEIQRTEQGDSAMYLCASSLVALNTEAFFGQGTRLTVV.

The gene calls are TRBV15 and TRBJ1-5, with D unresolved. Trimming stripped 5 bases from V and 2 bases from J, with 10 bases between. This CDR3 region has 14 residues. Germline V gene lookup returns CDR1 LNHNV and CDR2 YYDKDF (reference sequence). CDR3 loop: CATSFSSGNQPQHF. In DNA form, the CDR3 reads TGTGCCACCAGCTTTTCTAGTGGCAATCAGCCCCAGCATTTT.

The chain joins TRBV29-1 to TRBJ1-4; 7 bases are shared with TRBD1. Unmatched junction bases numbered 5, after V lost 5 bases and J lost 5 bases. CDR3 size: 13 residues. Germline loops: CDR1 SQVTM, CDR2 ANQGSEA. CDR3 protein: CSVTGQQNEKLFF. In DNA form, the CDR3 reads TGCAGCGTTACGGGACAGCAGAATGAAAAACTGTTTTTT.

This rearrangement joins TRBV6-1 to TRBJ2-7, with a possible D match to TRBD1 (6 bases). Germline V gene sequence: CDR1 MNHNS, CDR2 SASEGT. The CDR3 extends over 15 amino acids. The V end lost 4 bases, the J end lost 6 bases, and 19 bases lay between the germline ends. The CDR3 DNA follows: TGTGCCAGCAGTGGGCAGGGGAGTATAACGGCCGAGCAGTACTTC. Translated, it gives CASSGQGSITAEQYF.